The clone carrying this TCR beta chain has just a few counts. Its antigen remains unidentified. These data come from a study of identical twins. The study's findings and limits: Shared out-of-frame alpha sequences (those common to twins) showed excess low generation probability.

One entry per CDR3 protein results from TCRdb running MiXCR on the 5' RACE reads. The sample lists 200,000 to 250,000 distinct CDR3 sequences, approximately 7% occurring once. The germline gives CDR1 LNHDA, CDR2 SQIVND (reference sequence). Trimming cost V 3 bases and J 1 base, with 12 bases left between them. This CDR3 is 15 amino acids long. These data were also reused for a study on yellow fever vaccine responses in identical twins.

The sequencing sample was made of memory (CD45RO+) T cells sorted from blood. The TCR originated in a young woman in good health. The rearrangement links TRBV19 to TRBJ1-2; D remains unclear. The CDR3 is CASSMGIEINYGYTF. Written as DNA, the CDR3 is TGTGCCAGTAGTATGGGTATTGAGATTAACTATGGCTACACCTTC.